Listed here are 17 T cell receptor beta chains from one sample, sequenced in a study of OX40 agonist ivuxolimab in advanced cancers. The library was built by means of the immunoSEQ multiplex PCR assay. Here the immuneACCESS table is served through TCRdb, limited to in-frame sequences with V and J called. Missing clones are a known gap in these copies; in checked studies unresolved V genes cover under half, and the rest lacks a known reason. The sample table holds around 59,000 clones, of which around 86% were seen once. The ten largest clones take up about 1% of the sample. The sample here was CD4+ or CD8+ T cells sorted from blood, taken in a trial of the OX40 agonist ivuxolimab. The receptor set was obtained from an adult with an advanced solid tumor such as melanoma, head and neck, liver or kidney cancer.

V gene TRBV28 combines with J gene TRBJ2-2, with a weak D call TRBD1 (6 bases). Germline V gene data show CDR1 as MDHEN and CDR2 as SYDVKM. Trimming cost V 5 bases and J 6 bases, with 22 bases left between them. This CDR3 spans 17 amino acids. CDR3 region: CASSLGGSARGAGELFF. CDR3 bases: TGTGCCAGCAGTCTAGGGGGTAGCGCGCGAGGGGCCGGGGAGCTGTTTTTT.

A single count supports this clone. This chain's CDR3 is CASGDSDREKLFF. Written as DNA, the CDR3 is TGTGCCAGCGGGGACTCGGATAGGGAAAAACTGTTTTTT. V usage is TRBV6-5 and J usage is TRBJ1-4; D may be TRBD1 (5 bases). Germline CDR1 reads MNHEY; CDR2 reads SVGAGI. Trimming took 8 bases from V and 8 from J, leaving 15 bases between them. The CDR3 consists of 13 residues.

The chain recombines TRBV13 with TRBJ2-1, with D tentatively TRBD1 (6 bases). The CDR3 covers 17 residues. Deletions cut 5 bases from V and 0 bases from J, with 17 bases between. Germline CDR1 PRHDT, CDR2 FYEKMQ (reference sequence). The CDR3 coding sequence is TGTGCCAGCAGCGCCCGGCCCGGGACATCCTCCTACAATGAGCAGTTCTTC. It specifies CASSARPGTSSYNEQFF. Combining the CDR3 with reference TRBV13 and TRBJ2-1 gives the whole variable domain AAGVIQSPRHLIKEKRETATLKCYPIPRHDTVYWYQQGPGQDPQFLISFYEKMQSDKGSIPDRFSAQQFSDYHSELNMSSLELGDSALYFCASSARPGTSSYNEQFFGPGTRLTVL.

The chain has TRBV5-6 and TRBJ2-3; 8 positions agree with TRBD1. This CDR3 comprises 15 residues. With V trimmed by 4 bases and J by 4 bases, 8 bases remained unmatched. Germline CDR1 reads SGHDT; CDR2 reads YYEEEE. The CDR3 nucleotides read TGTGCCAGCAGCCGGCGACAGGGGCGCGCAGATACGCAGTATTTT. Amino acid sequence: CASSRRQGRADTQYF.

The chain has TRBV29-1 and TRBJ2-5; D might be TRBD1 (6 bases). CDR1 SQVTM and CDR2 ANQGSEA come from the germline V gene. With 6 bases removed from V and 5 bases from J, the gap between germline ends came to 10 bases. The CDR3 has 11 amino acids. The CDR3 loop is CSVPRGETQYF. CDR3 in DNA: TGCAGCGTCCCGAGGGGGGAGACCCAGTACTTC.

The rearrangement uses TRBV19 and TRBJ1-1; 8 nucleotides line up with TRBD1. The CDR3 has 13 residues. V shed 5 bases and J 4 bases; nucleotides not matched to a gene: 3. Germline V lookup: CDR1 LNHDA, CDR2 SQIVND (reference sequence). CDR3 nucleotide sequence: TGTGCCAGTAGTCGACAGGGGAGCACTGAAGCTTTCTTT. Residues: CASSRQGSTEAFF. Drawing the rest from reference TRBV19 and TRBJ1-1, the complete variable domain is DGGITQSPKYLFRKEGQNVTLSCEQNLNHDAMYWYRQDPGQGLRLIYYSQIVNDFQKGDIAEGYSVSREKKESFPLTVTSAQKNPTAFYLCASSRQGSTEAFFGQGTRLTVV.

This sequence joins TRBV5-1 and TRBJ2-5, with 11 bases lining up with TRBD2. V lost 3 bases, J lost 2 bases, and 9 bases stayed unmatched. CDR1 and CDR2 from the germline V gene are SGHRS and YFSETQ. This CDR3 has 17 residues. The CDR3 loop reads CASSWGLAATQQETQYF. DNA of the CDR3: TGCGCCAGCAGCTGGGGACTAGCGGCAACTCAACAAGAGACCCAGTACTTC.

CDR3 in amino acids: CASSLTRTRTDTQYF. The CDR3 DNA reads TGTGCCAGCAGTTTGACTAGGACCCGCACAGATACGCAGTATTTT. The chain recombines TRBV27 with TRBJ2-3, with a tentative D call TRBD2 (6 bases). Per the germline V gene, CDR1 is MNHEY and CDR2 is SMNVEV (reference sequence). The CDR3 has 15 residues. V lost 3 bases and J lost 1, with 11 bases in between.

This chain joins TRBV4-3 and TRBJ2-3; 11 nucleotides match TRBD2. This CDR3 is 16 amino acids long. Germline CDR1 and CDR2: LGHNA and YSLEER. Trimming removed 4 bases from V and 8 bases from J; junction bases left unmatched: 11. CDR3 DNA: TGCGCCAGCAGCCGTAAGGGCGTAGCGGGAGGGGGTACGCAGTATTTT. Translating gives CASSRKGVAGGGTQYF.

The V call is TRBV28, the J call TRBJ1-5, with D possibly TRBD1 on 5 matching bases. Looked up from germline, CDR1 is MDHEN and CDR2 is SYDVKM. CDR3 length: 11 residues. V was cut by 4 bases and J by 9 bases, with 7 bases left in between. The CDR3 coding sequence is TGTGCCAGCAGTTCCGGGGCGCCCCAGCATTTT. Translating gives CASSSGAPQHF.

The rearrangement uses TRBV9 and TRBJ2-1, with 10 bases aligning to TRBD1. In germline, CDR1 is SGDLS, CDR2 YYNGEE. Germline trimming cut 3 bases from V and 9 bases from J; bases unmatched to any gene: 9. This CDR3 has 15 amino acids. DNA of the CDR3: TGTGCCAGCAGCGCCGTTGGGACAGGGGAGGGTGAGCAGTTCTTC. Protein product: CASSAVGTGEGEQFF.

This chain connects TRBV27 to TRBJ2-5; D is unresolved. V dropped 3 bases and J dropped 4 bases, with 12 bases sitting between them. Germline assignment: CDR1 MNHEY and CDR2 SMNVEV (reference sequence). The CDR3 extends over 14 amino acids. The CDR3 region is CASSLRPRGETQYF. CDR3 DNA: TGTGCCAGCAGTTTGAGGCCGAGAGGAGAGACCCAGTACTTC.

The V call is TRBV4-3, the J call TRBJ1-4, with no clear D. The CDR3 runs 14 residues. Between the trimmed V and J ends, which lost 2 bases and 6 bases, there was a span of 10 bases. The germline gives CDR1 LGHNA, CDR2 YSLEER. The CDR3 nucleotides are TGCGCCAGCAGCCAAACGAGGAGATATGAAAAACTGTTTTTT. Amino acid sequence: CASSQTRRYEKLFF.

The chain employs TRBV5-1 and TRBJ1-5; D is possibly TRBD1 (6 bases). The V end was cut by 0 bases, the J end by 7 bases, with 14 bases between. There are 15 residues in the CDR3. The V gene's germline CDR1 is SGHRS and CDR2 YFSETQ. CDR3 in amino acids: CASSLAGGARQPQHF. The CDR3 DNA is TGCGCCAGCAGCTTGGCCGGGGGGGCTAGACAGCCCCAGCATTTT. Drawing the rest from reference TRBV5-1 and TRBJ1-5, the complete variable domain is KAGVTQTPRYLIKTRGQQVTLSCSPISGHRSVSWYQQTPGQGLQFLFEYFSETQRNKGNFPGRFSGRQFSNSRSEMNVSTLELGDSALYLCASSLAGGARQPQHFGDGTRLSIL.

The V gene is TRBV19, the J gene TRBJ1-5; unclear D gene. The CDR3 consists of 13 residues. Trimming removed 5 bases at V and 0 bases at J, with 5 bases between. CDR1 and CDR2 (germline): LNHDA, SQIVND (reference sequence). DNA of the CDR3: TGTGCCAGTAGTTACAATAGCAATCAGCCCCAGCATTTT. Amino acids: CASSYNSNQPQHF.

The chain uses TRBV9 and TRBJ1-2, with no clear D. Per the germline V gene, CDR1 is SGDLS and CDR2 is YYNGEE. V was trimmed by 4 bases and J by 7 bases, leaving 20 bases between them. The CDR3 loop spans 15 amino acids. CDR3 coding DNA: TGTGCCAGCAGCCCCAGCCCCGGCGGAAAAAGTGGCTACACCTTC. This encodes CASSPSPGGKSGYTF.

The chain joins TRBV6-1 to TRBJ1-4; no definite D call. The CDR3 consists of 14 residues. Trimming left V 2 bases short and J 4 bases short, with 8 bases between. The germline V gene has CDR1 MNHNS and CDR2 SASEGT. The CDR3 DNA sequence: TGTGCCAGCAGTGAATGGCAGAGTAATGAAAAACTGTTTTTT. Protein sequence: CASSEWQSNEKLFF.